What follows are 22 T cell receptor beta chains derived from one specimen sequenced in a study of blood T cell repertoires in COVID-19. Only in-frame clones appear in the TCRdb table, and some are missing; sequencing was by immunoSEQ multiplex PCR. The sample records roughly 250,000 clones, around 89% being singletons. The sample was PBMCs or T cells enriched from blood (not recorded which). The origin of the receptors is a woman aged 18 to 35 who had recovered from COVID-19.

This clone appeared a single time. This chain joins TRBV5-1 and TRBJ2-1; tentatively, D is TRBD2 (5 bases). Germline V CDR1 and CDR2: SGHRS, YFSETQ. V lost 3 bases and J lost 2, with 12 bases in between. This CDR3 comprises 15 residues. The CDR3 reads CASSSSKGAYNEQFF. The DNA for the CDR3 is TGCGCCAGCAGCTCTTCAAAGGGAGCCTACAATGAGCAGTTCTTC. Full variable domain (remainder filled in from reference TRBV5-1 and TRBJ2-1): KAGVTQTPRYLIKTRGQQVTLSCSPISGHRSVSWYQQTPGQGLQFLFEYFSETQRNKGNFPGRFSGRQFSNSRSEMNVSTLELGDSALYLCASSSSKGAYNEQFFGPGTRLTVL.

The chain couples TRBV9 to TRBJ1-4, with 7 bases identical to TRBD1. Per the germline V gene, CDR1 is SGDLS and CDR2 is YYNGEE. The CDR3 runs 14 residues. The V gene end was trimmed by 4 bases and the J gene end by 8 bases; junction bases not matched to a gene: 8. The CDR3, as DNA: TGTGCCAGCAGCCCAGAGACAGGGCACGAAAAACTGTTTTTT. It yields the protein CASSPETGHEKLFF.

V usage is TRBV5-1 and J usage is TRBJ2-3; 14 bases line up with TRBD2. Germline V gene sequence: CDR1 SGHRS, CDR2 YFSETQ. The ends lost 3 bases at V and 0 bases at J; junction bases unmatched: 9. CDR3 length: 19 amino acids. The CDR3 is CASSSGLAGGPPSTDTQYF. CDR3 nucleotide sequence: TGCGCCAGCAGCTCCGGACTAGCGGGGGGACCCCCTAGCACAGATACGCAGTATTTT.

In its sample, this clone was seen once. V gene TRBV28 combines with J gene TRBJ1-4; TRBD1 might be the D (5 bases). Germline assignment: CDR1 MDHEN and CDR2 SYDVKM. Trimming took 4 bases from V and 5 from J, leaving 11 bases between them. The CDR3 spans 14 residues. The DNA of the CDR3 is TGTGCCAGCAGTTCAGGGAGGGTAAATGAAAAACTGTTTTTT. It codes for CASSSGRVNEKLFF.

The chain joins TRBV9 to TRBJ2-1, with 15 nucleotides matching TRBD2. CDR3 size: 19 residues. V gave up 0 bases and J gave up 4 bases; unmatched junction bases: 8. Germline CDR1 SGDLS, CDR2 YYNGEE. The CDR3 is CASSVVARTSGGAYNEQFF. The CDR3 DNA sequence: TGTGCCAGCAGCGTAGTAGCTCGGACTAGCGGGGGGGCGTACAATGAGCAGTTCTTC. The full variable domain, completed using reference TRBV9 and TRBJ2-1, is DSGVTQTPKHLITATGQRVTLRCSPRSGDLSVYWYQQSLDQGLQFLIQYYNGEERAKGNILERFSAQQFPDLHSELNLSSLELGDSALYFCASSVVARTSGGAYNEQFFGPGTRLTVL.

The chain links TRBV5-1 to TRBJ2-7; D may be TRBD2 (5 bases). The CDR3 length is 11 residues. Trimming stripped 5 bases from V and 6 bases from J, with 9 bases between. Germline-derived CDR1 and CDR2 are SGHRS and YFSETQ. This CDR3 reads CASRRAGEQYF. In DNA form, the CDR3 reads TGCGCCAGCAGAAGGGCGGGCGAGCAGTACTTC.

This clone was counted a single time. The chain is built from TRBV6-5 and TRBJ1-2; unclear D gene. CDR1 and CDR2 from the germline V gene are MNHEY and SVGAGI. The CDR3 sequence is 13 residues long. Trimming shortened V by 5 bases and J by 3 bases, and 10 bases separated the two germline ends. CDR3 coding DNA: TGTGCCAGCAGTCCCGGAGCCTACTATGGCTACACCTTC. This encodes CASSPGAYYGYTF.

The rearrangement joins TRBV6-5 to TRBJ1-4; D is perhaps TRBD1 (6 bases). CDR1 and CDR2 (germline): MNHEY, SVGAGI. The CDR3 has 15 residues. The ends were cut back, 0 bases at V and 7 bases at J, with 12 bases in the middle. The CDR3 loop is CASSYSGGRSEKLFF. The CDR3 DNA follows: TGTGCCAGCAGTTACTCTGGGGGCAGGTCTGAAAAACTGTTTTTT.

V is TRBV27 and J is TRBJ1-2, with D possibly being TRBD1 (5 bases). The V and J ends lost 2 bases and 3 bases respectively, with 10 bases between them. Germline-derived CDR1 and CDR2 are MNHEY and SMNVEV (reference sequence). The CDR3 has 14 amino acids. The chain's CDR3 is CASSLGGTHYGYTF. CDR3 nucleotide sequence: TGTGCCAGCAGTTTAGGAGGGACGCACTATGGCTACACCTTC.

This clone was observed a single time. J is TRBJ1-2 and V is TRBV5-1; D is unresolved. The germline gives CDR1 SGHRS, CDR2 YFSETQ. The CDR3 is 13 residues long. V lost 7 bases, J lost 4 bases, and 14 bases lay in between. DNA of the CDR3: TGCGCCAGCGCGACGGACCGGGGCTATGGCTACACCTTC. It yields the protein CASATDRGYGYTF.

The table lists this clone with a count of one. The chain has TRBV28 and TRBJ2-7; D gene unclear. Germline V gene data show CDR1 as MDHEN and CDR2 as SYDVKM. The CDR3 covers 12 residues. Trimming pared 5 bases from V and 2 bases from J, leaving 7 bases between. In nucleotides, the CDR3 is TGTGCCAGCAGTGTCACAACCTACGAGCAGTACTTC. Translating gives CASSVTTYEQYF.

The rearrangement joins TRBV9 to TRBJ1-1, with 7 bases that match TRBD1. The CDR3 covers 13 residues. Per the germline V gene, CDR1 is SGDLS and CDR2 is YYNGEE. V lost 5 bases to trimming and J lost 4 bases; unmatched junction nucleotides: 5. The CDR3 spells CASSRTGGTEAFF. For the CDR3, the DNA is TGTGCCAGCAGTAGGACAGGAGGCACTGAAGCTTTCTTT.

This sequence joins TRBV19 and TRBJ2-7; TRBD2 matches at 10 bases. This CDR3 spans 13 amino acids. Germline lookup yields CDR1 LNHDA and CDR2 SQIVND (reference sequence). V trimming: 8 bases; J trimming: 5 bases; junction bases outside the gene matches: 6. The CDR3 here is CASPQAGGNEQYF. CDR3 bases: TGTGCCAGTCCCCAAGCGGGGGGGAACGAGCAGTACTTC.

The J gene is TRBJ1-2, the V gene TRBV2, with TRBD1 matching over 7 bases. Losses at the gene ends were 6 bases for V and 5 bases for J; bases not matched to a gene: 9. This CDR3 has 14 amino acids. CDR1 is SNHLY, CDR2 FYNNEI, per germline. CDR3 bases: TGTGCCAGCAGGCCATCAGGGGGTCGGTATGGCTACACCTTC. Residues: CASRPSGGRYGYTF.

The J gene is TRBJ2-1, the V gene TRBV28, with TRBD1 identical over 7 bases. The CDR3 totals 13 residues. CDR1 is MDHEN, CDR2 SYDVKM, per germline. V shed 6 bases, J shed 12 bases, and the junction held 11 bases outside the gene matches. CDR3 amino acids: CASRWTGDMTQFF. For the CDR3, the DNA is TGTGCCAGCAGGTGGACAGGCGACATGACGCAGTTCTTC. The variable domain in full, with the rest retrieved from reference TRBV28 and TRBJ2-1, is DVKVTQSSRYLVKRTGEKVFLECVQDMDHENMFWYRQDPGLGLRLIYFSYDVKMKEKGDIPEGYSVSREKKERFSLILESASTNQTSMYLCASRWTGDMTQFFGPGTRLTVL.

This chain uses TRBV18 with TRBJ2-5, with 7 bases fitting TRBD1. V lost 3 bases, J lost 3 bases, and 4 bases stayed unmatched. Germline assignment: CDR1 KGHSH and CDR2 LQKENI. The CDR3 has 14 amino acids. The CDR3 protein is CASSPGQAKETQYF. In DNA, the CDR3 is TGTGCCAGCTCACCTGGACAGGCAAAAGAGACCCAGTACTTC.

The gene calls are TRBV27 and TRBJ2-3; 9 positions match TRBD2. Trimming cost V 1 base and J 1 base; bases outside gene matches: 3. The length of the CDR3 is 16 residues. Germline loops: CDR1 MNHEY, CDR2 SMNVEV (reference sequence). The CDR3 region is CASSLYPSGGTDTQYF. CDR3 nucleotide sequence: TGTGCCAGCAGTTTATATCCTAGCGGGGGCACAGATACGCAGTATTTT.

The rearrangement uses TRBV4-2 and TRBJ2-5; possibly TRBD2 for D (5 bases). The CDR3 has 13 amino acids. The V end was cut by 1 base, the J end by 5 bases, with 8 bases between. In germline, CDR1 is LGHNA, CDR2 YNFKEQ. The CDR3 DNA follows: TGTGCCAGCAGCCAAGTTAGCGAGGAGACCCAGTACTTC. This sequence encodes CASSQVSEETQYF.

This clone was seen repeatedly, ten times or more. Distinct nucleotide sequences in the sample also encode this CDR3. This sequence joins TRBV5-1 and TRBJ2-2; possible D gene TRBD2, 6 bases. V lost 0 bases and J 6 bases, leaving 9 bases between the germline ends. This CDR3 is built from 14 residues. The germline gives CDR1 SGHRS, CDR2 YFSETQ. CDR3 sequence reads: CASSLDGGSGELFF. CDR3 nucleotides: TGCGCCAGCAGCTTGGACGGGGGATCCGGGGAGCTGTTTTTT.

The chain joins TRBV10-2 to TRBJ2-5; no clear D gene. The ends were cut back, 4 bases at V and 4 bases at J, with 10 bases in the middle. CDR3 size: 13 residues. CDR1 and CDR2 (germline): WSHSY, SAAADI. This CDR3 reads CASSVGRLETQYF. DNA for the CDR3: TGCGCCAGCAGTGTGGGCAGGTTAGAGACCCAGTACTTC.

CDR3 region: CASSPTGNEQFF. As DNA, the CDR3 is TGTGCCAGCAGCCCGACAGGGAATGAGCAGTTCTTC. The V gene is TRBV5-4, the J gene TRBJ2-1; TRBD1 agrees at 7 bases. The length of the CDR3 is 12 residues. CDR1 and CDR2 (germline): SGHNT, YYREEE (reference sequence). The J segment lost 7 bases and the V segment lost 4 bases, leaving 2 bases of the junction unmatched.

The CDR3 region has the DNA TGTGCCAGCAGTTCGACAGGGGTCTCTGGAAACACCATATATTTT. Protein sequence: CASSSTGVSGNTIYF. The chain employs TRBV6-5 and TRBJ1-3; TRBD1 aligns across 8 bases. The CDR3 runs to 15 residues. Germline assignment: CDR1 MNHEY and CDR2 SVGAGI. V gave up 4 bases and J gave up 0 bases; unmatched junction bases: 2.